One T cell receptor beta chain is described in this entry. Its specificity is unknown. The sample originates from a study of T-cell reconstitution after alpha-beta-depleted transplantation in children. Overall study results and limits: Certain patients had high TCRbeta diversity at day 60, and it came from recipient T cells and thymic progenitors that survived. Expanded graft clones numbering several hundred reportedly gave rise to alpha-beta T cells about two months after transplant. From newly produced T cells came most of the T-cell counts and diversity one year after transplant.

Trimming stripped 4 bases from V and 0 bases from J, with 17 bases between. This CDR3 has 17 amino acids. Germline V gives CDR1 ENHRY, CDR2 SYGVKD. Unique molecular identifiers were incorporated when the TCRbeta library was constructed. MiXCR, run by TCRdb on the PCR reads, gives a single entry per CDR3 protein. The sample includes approximately 980,000 distinct CDR3 sequences, about 31% seen only once; the top ten take under 30%. The clonotype comes from a boy younger than two who had a stem cell transplant for SCID, so the T cells may come from the graft donor. The V and J genes are TRBV10-3 and TRBJ2-3, with D uncertain. Sequences were derived from PBMCs, mostly from graft donor cells, sampled 360 days after TCRalphabeta/CD19-depleted stem cell transplant. CDR3 protein: CAISVNTPKVSTDTQYF. The CDR3 bases are TGTGCCATCAGTGTTAACACCCCTAAAGTGAGCACAGATACGCAGTATTTT.